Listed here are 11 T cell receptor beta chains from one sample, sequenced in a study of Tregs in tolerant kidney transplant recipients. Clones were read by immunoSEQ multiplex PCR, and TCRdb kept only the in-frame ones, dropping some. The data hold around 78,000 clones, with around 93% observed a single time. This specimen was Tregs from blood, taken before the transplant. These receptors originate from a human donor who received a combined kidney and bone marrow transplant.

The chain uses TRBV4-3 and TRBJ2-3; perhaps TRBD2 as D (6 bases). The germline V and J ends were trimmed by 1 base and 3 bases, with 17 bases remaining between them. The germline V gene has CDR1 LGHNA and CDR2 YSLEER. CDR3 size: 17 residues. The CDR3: CASSQGTKRDFTDTQYF. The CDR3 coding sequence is TGCGCCAGCAGCCAAGGAACGAAACGGGACTTTACAGATACGCAGTATTTT.

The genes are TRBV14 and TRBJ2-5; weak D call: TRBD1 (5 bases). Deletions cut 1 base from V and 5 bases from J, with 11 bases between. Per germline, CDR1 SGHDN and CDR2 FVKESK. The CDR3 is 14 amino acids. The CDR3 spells CASSQGAGYETQYF. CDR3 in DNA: TGTGCCAGCAGCCAAGGGGCAGGGTATGAGACCCAGTACTTC.

DNA of the CDR3: TGTGCCAGGGAAGTTCACAGGGGGCAGGGCGGGGAGCTGTTTTTT. Residues: CAREVHRGQGGELFF. The chain links TRBV19 to TRBJ2-2, with 9 bases aligning to TRBD1. The CDR3 is 15 residues long. Germline V gene lookup returns CDR1 LNHDA and CDR2 SQIVND (reference sequence). V trimming: 9 bases; J trimming: 7 bases; junction bases outside the gene matches: 12. The whole variable domain, remainder taken from reference TRBV19 and TRBJ2-2, is DGGITQSPKYLFRKEGQNVTLSCEQNLNHDAMYWYRQDPGQGLRLIYYSQIVNDFQKGDIAEGYSVSREKKESFPLTVTSAQKNPTAFYLCAREVHRGQGGELFFGEGSRLTVL.

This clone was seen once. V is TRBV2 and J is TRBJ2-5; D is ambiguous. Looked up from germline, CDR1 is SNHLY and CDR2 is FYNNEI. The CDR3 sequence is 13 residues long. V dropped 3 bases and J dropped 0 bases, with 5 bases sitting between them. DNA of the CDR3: TGTGCCAGCAGTGATGGACACCAAGAGACCCAGTACTTC. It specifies CASSDGHQETQYF.

DNA for the CDR3: TGTGCCAGCAGAGAGGGACTAGCGGGAGTCTCGGGCGAGCAGTACTTC. It encodes CASREGLAGVSGEQYF. The chain couples TRBV28 to TRBJ2-7, with 14 positions matching TRBD2. With 6 bases clipped from V and 6 bases from J, the junction kept 10 bases outside the gene matches. The length of the CDR3 is 16 residues. The germline CDR1 and CDR2 sequences are MDHEN and SYDVKM.

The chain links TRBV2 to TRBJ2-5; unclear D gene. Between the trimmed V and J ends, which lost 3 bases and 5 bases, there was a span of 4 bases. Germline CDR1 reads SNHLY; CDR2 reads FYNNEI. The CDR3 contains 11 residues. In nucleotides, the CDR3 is TGTGCCAGCAGTGATAGGGAGACCCAGTACTTC. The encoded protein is CASSDRETQYF.

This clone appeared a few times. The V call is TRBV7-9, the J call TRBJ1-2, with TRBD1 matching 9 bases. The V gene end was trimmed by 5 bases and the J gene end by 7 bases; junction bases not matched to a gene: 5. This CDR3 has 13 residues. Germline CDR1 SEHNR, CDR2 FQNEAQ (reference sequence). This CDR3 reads CASSGRTGVGYTF. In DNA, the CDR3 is TGTGCCAGCAGCGGGCGGACAGGGGTTGGCTACACCTTC.

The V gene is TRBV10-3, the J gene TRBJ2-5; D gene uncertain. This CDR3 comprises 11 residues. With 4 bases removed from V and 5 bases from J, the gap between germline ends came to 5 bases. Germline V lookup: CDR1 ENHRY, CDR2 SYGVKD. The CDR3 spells CAISVGETQYF. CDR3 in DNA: TGTGCCATCAGTGTCGGGGAGACCCAGTACTTC.

CDR3: CASSGRGQADTQYF. The DNA for the CDR3 is TGTGCCAGCAGCGGGCGGGGACAGGCAGATACGCAGTATTTT. The J gene is TRBJ2-3, the V gene TRBV5-5; TRBD1 matches 8 bases. Per the germline V gene, CDR1 is SGHKS and CDR2 is YYEKEE (reference sequence). V lost 4 bases, J lost 4 bases, and 5 bases stayed unmatched. The CDR3 is made up of 14 amino acids.

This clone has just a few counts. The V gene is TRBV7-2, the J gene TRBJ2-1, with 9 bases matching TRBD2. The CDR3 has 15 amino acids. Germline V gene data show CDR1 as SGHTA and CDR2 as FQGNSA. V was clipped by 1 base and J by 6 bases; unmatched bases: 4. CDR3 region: CASSLGGRATNEQFF. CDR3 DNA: TGTGCCAGCAGCTTAGGCGGGAGGGCAACCAATGAGCAGTTCTTC.

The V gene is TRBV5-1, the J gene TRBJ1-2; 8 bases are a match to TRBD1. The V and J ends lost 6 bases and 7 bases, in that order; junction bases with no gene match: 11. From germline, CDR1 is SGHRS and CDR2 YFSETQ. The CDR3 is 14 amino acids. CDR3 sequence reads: CASTQDRENGGYTF. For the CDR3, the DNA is TGCGCCAGCACCCAGGACAGGGAAAACGGTGGCTACACCTTC.